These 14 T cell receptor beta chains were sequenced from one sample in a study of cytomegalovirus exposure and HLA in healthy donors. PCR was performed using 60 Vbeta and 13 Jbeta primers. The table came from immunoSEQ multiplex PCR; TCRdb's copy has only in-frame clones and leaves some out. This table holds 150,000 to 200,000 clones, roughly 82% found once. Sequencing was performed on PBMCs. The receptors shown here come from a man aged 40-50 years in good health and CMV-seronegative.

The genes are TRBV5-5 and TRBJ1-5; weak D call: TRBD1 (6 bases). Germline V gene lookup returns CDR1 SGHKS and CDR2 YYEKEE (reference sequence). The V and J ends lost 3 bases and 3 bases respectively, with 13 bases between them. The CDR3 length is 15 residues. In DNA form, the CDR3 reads TGTGCCAGCAGCTCGCAGGGGCTCCCCAATCAGCCCCAGCATTTT. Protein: CASSSQGLPNQPQHF.

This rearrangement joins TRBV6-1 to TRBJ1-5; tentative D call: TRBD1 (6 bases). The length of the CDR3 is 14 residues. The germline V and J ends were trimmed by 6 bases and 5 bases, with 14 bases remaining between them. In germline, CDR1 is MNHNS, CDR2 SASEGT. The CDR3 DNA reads TGTGCCAGCAGACCCCAACAGGGCCATCAGCCCCAGCATTTT. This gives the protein CASRPQQGHQPQHF.

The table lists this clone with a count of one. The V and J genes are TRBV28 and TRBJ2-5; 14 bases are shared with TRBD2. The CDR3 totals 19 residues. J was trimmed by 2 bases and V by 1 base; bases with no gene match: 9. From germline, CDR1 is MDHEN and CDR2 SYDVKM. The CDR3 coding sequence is TGTGCCAGCAGTTTATCGGCGACTAGCGGGAGGGGAGGGCAAGAGACCCAGTACTTC. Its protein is CASSLSATSGRGGQETQYF. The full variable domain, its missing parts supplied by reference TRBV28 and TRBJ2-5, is DVKVTQSSRYLVKRTGEKVFLECVQDMDHENMFWYRQDPGLGLRLIYFSYDVKMKEKGDIPEGYSVSREKKERFSLILESASTNQTSMYLCASSLSATSGRGGQETQYFGPGTRLLVL.

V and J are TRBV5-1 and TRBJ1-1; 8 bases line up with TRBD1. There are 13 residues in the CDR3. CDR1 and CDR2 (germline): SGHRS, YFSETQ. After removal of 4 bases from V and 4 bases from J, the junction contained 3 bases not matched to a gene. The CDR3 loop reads CASSPGQGTEAFF. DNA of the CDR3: TGCGCCAGCAGCCCCGGACAGGGCACTGAAGCTTTCTTT. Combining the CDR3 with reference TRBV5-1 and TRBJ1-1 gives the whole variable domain KAGVTQTPRYLIKTRGQQVTLSCSPISGHRSVSWYQQTPGQGLQFLFEYFSETQRNKGNFPGRFSGRQFSNSRSEMNVSTLELGDSALYLCASSPGQGTEAFFGQGTRLTVV.

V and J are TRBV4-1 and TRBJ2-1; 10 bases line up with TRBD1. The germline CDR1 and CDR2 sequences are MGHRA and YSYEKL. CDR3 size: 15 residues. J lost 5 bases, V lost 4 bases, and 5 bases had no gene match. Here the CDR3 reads CASSLGQGVNNEQFF. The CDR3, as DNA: TGCGCCAGCAGCCTAGGACAGGGGGTTAACAATGAGCAGTTCTTC.

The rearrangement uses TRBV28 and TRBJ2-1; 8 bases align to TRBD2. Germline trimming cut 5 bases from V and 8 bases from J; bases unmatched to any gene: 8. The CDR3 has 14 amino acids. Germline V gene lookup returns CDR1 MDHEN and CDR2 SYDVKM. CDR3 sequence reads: CASSTGTRLYEQFF. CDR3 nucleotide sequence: TGTGCCAGCAGTACCGGGACTAGACTCTATGAGCAGTTCTTC.

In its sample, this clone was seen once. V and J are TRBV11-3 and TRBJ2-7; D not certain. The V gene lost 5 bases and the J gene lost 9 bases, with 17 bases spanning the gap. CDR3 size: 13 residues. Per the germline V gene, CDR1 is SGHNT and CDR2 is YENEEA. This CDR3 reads CASSESQDLTQYF. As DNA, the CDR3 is TGTGCCAGCAGCGAGTCGCAGGATTTAACGCAGTACTTC. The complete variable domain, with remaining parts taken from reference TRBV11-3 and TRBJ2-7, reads EAGVVQSPRYKIIEKKQPVAFWCNPISGHNTLYWYLQNLGQGPELLIRYENEEAVDDSQLPKDRFSAERLKGVDSTLKIQPAELGDSAVYLCASSESQDLTQYFGPGTRLTVT.

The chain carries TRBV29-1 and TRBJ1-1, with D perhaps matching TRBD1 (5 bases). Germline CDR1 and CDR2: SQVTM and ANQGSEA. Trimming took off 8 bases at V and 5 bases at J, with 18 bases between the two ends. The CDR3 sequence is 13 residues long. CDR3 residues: CSPSGIGGTEAFF. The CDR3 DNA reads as TGCAGCCCCTCCGGGATCGGGGGTACTGAAGCTTTCTTT.

The DNA for the CDR3 is TGCGCCAGCAGCTTGCAAGGGGAGCTGTTTTTT. Amino acids: CASSLQGELFF. V usage is TRBV5-1 and J usage is TRBJ2-2; D unresolved. Trimming left V 1 base short and J 8 bases short, with 3 bases between. This CDR3 is built from 11 residues. The V gene's germline CDR1 is SGHRS and CDR2 YFSETQ.

The CDR3 DNA is TGTGCCAGTGCCGGGGAGACCCAGTACTTC. Its protein is CASAGETQYF. This chain joins TRBV9 and TRBJ2-5; D unresolved. This CDR3 has 10 amino acids. Per the germline V gene, CDR1 is SGDLS and CDR2 is YYNGEE. Trimming left V 8 bases short and J 5 bases short, with 7 bases between.

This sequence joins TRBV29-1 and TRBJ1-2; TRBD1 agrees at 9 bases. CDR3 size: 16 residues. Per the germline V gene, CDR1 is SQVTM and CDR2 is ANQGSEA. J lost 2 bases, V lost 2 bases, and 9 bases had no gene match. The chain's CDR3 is CSVEKGTGTSNYGYTF. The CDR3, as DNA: TGCAGCGTTGAAAAGGGGACAGGGACATCGAACTATGGCTACACCTTC.

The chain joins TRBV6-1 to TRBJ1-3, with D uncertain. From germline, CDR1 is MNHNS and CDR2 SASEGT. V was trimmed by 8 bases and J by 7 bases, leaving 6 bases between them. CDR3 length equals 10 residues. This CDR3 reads CASAGNTIYF. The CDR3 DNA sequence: TGTGCCAGCGCGGGGAACACCATATATTTT.

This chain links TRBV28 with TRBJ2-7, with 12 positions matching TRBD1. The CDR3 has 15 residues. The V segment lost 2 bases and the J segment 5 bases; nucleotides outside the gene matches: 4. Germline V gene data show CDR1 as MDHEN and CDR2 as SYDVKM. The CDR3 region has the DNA TGTGCCAGCAGTTTAGTGGGACAGGGGGCCCACGAGCAGTACTTC. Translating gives CASSLVGQGAHEQYF. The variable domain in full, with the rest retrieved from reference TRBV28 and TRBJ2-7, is DVKVTQSSRYLVKRTGEKVFLECVQDMDHENMFWYRQDPGLGLRLIYFSYDVKMKEKGDIPEGYSVSREKKERFSLILESASTNQTSMYLCASSLVGQGAHEQYFGPGTRLTVT.

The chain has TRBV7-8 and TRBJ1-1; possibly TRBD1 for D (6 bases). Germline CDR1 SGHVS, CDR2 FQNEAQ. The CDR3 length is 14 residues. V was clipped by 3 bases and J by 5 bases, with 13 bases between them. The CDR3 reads CASSFYSTGTEAFF. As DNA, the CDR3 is TGTGCCAGCAGCTTCTACAGCACAGGGACTGAAGCTTTCTTT.